The next 20 T cell receptor beta chains were all read from a single sample in a study of blood T cell repertoires in COVID-19. Here immunoSEQ multiplex PCR was the method, and the copy in TCRdb shows in-frame clones only, minus some. The sample includes about 59,000 clones, 90% of them seen just once. Material for sequencing was peripheral blood. These TCRs come from a man older than 75 with acute or convalescent COVID-19.

The chain combines TRBV7-9 with TRBJ2-3; tentative D call: TRBD2 (5 bases). The CDR3 is made up of 14 amino acids. The germline gives CDR1 SEHNR, CDR2 FQNEAQ (reference sequence). Trimming cost V 5 bases and J 4 bases, with 13 bases left between them. CDR3 region: CASSRGLAADTQYF. DNA of the CDR3: TGTGCCAGCAGCAGAGGGCTAGCCGCAGATACGCAGTATTTT.

The chain uses TRBV11-2 and TRBJ1-2, with 9 bases matching TRBD1. Germline V lookup: CDR1 SGHAT, CDR2 FQNNGV. There are 16 residues in the CDR3. After removal of 1 base from V and 3 bases from J, the junction contained 6 bases not matched to a gene. The CDR3, as DNA: TGTGCCAGCAGCTTAGCCGACAGGGGGGGAGACTATGGCTACACCTTC. As protein: CASSLADRGGDYGYTF.

The V and J genes are TRBV4-2 and TRBJ2-5; weak D call: TRBD2 (7 bases). Looked up from germline, CDR1 is LGHNA and CDR2 is YNFKEQ. The CDR3 is made up of 16 amino acids. V was clipped by 1 base and J by 5 bases, with 17 bases between them. The CDR3 bases are TGTGCCAGCAGCCAAGCGGGGGGCGACTCAGGGGAGACCCAGTACTTC. Amino acids: CASSQAGGDSGETQYF.

The V gene is TRBV5-1, the J gene TRBJ2-3; TRBD1 matches at 8 bases. The V gene's germline CDR1 is SGHRS and CDR2 YFSETQ. This CDR3 is built from 14 residues. Trimming cost V 3 bases and J 5 bases; bases outside gene matches: 5. The CDR3 nucleotides are TGCGCCAGCAGCTCGACAGGGGCACTAGATACGCAGTATTTT. Translated, it gives CASSSTGALDTQYF.

This clone was detected only once. The V gene is TRBV4-2, the J gene TRBJ1-4, with D possibly matching TRBD1 (5 bases). Germline CDR1 LGHNA, CDR2 YNFKEQ. The ends were cut back, 4 bases at V and 8 bases at J, with 11 bases in the middle. The CDR3 extends over 13 amino acids. This CDR3 is CASSPQAGEKLFF. The DNA of the CDR3 is TGTGCCAGCAGCCCGCAGGCAGGGGAAAAACTGTTTTTT.

The chain is built from TRBV28 and TRBJ1-2; 9 bases align to TRBD1. V lost 7 bases, J lost 8 bases, and 8 bases stayed unmatched. CDR3 length: 13 amino acids. From germline, CDR1 is MDHEN and CDR2 SYDVKM. The chain's CDR3 is CASTKQGARGYTF. The CDR3 nucleotides are TGTGCCAGCACCAAACAGGGGGCGCGGGGCTACACCTTC.

The rearrangement uses TRBV5-1 and TRBJ1-4; perhaps TRBD1 as D (6 bases). Per the germline V gene, CDR1 is SGHRS and CDR2 is YFSETQ. V was pared by 4 bases and J by 8 bases, with 15 bases between. This CDR3 is 14 amino acids long. The CDR3 loop is CASSQGGGGEKLFF. The CDR3 coding sequence is TGCGCCAGCAGCCAGGGTGGGGGGGGCGAAAAACTGTTTTTT.

This chain links TRBV21-1 with TRBJ2-1; TRBD2 is the table's D call and was not checked against the DNA. TRBV21-1 is annotated as a pseudogene. The CDR3 runs to 16 residues. CDR3 sequence: CASSNPSGGAHNEQFF. Here the CDR3 DNA reads TGTGCCAGCAGCAACCCTAGCGGGGGGGCCCACAATGAGCAGTTCTTC.

The rearrangement links TRBV2 to TRBJ1-4, with a tentative D call TRBD1 (6 bases). Trimming pared 6 bases from V and 0 bases from J, leaving 11 bases between. This CDR3 has 15 residues. Germline V lookup: CDR1 SNHLY, CDR2 FYNNEI. The CDR3 DNA is TGTGCCAGCAGAACAGGGTCCGCAACTAATGAAAAACTGTTTTTT. Residues: CASRTGSATNEKLFF. The full variable domain, rest sourced from reference TRBV2 and TRBJ1-4, is EPEVTQTPSHQVTQMGQEVILRCVPISNHLYFYWYRQILGQKVEFLVSFYNNEISEKSEIFDDQFSVERPDGSNFTLKIRSTKLEDSAMYFCASRTGSATNEKLFFGSGTQLSVL.

V gene TRBV29-1 combines with J gene TRBJ2-7; 10 bases are a match to TRBD1. The ends lost 7 bases at V and 6 bases at J; junction bases unmatched: 9. CDR1 is SQVTM, CDR2 ANQGSEA, per germline. This CDR3 comprises 13 residues. CDR3 in DNA: TGCAGCGCACGACAGGGGGCCCGGGGCGAGCAGTACTTC. It encodes CSARQGARGEQYF.

This clone was seen once. The chain uses TRBV10-3 and TRBJ2-3; D might be TRBD1 (5 bases). Looked up from germline, CDR1 is ENHRY and CDR2 is SYGVKD. V shed 5 bases and J shed 0 bases, with 6 bases lying between them. The CDR3 covers 13 residues. The CDR3 nucleotides are TGTGCCATCAGTCAGGGTAGCACAGATACGCAGTATTTT. Translating it yields CAISQGSTDTQYF.

The CDR3 loop is CATGRTGGSETQYF. The DNA of the CDR3 is TGTGCCACCGGGAGGACAGGGGGCTCAGAGACCCAGTACTTC. This chain links TRBV15 with TRBJ2-5; TRBD1 matches at 11 bases. Germline lookup yields CDR1 LNHNV and CDR2 YYDKDF (reference sequence). Trimming at V came to 8 bases and at J to 4 bases, leaving 6 bases not matched to a gene. The length of the CDR3 is 14 residues. Full variable domain (rest looked up from reference TRBV15 and TRBJ2-5): DAMVIQNPRYQVTQFGKPVTLSCSQTLNHNVMYWYQQKSSQAPKLLFHYYDKDFNNEADTPDNFQSRRPNTSFCFLDIRSPGLGDTAMYLCATGRTGGSETQYFGPGTRLLVL.

The chain uses TRBV28 and TRBJ1-5, with 8 bases fitting TRBD1. Germline assignment: CDR1 MDHEN and CDR2 SYDVKM. The CDR3 totals 14 residues. The V segment lost 3 bases and the J segment 3 bases; nucleotides outside the gene matches: 1. The CDR3 region has the DNA TGTGCCAGCAGTTTGACAGGGGCCAATCAGCCCCAGCATTTT. Amino acids: CASSLTGANQPQHF.

The CDR3 here is CASSVAGDRYEQYF. The CDR3 DNA follows: TGTGCCAGCAGCGTAGCGGGGGACCGATACGAGCAGTACTTC. J is TRBJ2-7 and V is TRBV9, with D tentatively TRBD2 (6 bases). This CDR3 is built from 14 residues. Germline CDR1 is SGDLS and CDR2 is YYNGEE. V was pared by 0 bases and J by 4 bases, with 11 bases between.

This sequence joins TRBV19 and TRBJ1-5; perhaps TRBD1 as D (5 bases). Germline loops: CDR1 LNHDA, CDR2 SQIVND (reference sequence). With 6 bases removed from V and 5 bases from J, the gap between germline ends came to 17 bases. The CDR3 totals 15 residues. The CDR3: CASSPGGGPHQPQHF. CDR3 bases: TGTGCCAGTAGCCCCGGGGGAGGCCCCCATCAGCCCCAGCATTTT.

The chain carries TRBV7-2 and TRBJ1-1; the D gene is possibly TRBD1 (6 bases). V shed 1 base and J shed 5 bases, with 20 bases lying between them. This CDR3 region has 17 residues. CDR1 and CDR2 from the germline V gene are SGHTA and FQGNSA. The CDR3 loop is CASSLVGTGGAGTEAFF. The DNA for the CDR3 is TGTGCCAGCAGCTTAGTTGGTACGGGGGGCGCGGGGACTGAAGCTTTCTTT.

J is TRBJ2-5 and V is TRBV4-1; 8 positions match TRBD1. V shed 0 bases and J 7 bases; nucleotides not matched to a gene: 13. Germline values: CDR1 MGHRA, CDR2 YSYEKL. The CDR3 is made up of 17 amino acids. CDR3 DNA: TGCGCCAGCAGCCAAGATAGTAGGAGACAGGGGTGGGGGACCCAGTACTTC. Residues: CASSQDSRRQGWGTQYF.

CDR3 DNA sequence: TGTGCCAGTAGCCAGGGGACCGCAACTAATGAAAAACTGTTTTTT. Translating gives CASSQGTATNEKLFF. V usage is TRBV19 and J usage is TRBJ1-4; D might be TRBD1 (6 bases). CDR3 length: 15 amino acids. In germline, CDR1 is LNHDA, CDR2 SQIVND (reference sequence). Between the trimmed V and J ends, which lost 6 bases and 0 bases, there was a span of 11 bases.

The chain has TRBV5-4 and TRBJ2-1, with 11 bases matching TRBD2. The CDR3 extends over 15 amino acids. CDR1 and CDR2 (germline): SGHNT, YYREEE (reference sequence). V shed 3 bases, J shed 2 bases, and the junction held 1 base outside the gene matches. The CDR3 sequence: CASSYSGGAYNEQFF. Written as DNA, the CDR3 is TGTGCCAGCAGCTATAGCGGGGGGGCCTACAATGAGCAGTTCTTC.

V usage is TRBV7-9 and J usage is TRBJ1-4, with TRBD1 matching over 7 bases. Germline CDR1 is SEHNR and CDR2 is FQNEAQ (reference sequence). CDR3 length equals 15 residues. V was clipped by 3 bases and J by 0 bases; unmatched bases: 1. CDR3 in amino acids: CASSLTGSTNEKLFF. Here the CDR3 DNA reads TGTGCCAGCAGCTTGACAGGGTCAACTAATGAAAAACTGTTTTTT.